This entry concerns a single T cell receptor (beta chain). The V and J ends lost 5 bases and 5 bases, in that order; junction bases with no gene match: 3. CDR3 length: 14 amino acids. Germline CDR1 and CDR2: KGHDR and SFDVKD. These data are taken from a study of blood T cell repertoires in COVID-19. Libraries were prepared by immunoSEQ multiplex PCR; TCRdb keeps only in-frame clonotypes and omits some of them. Of fewer than 400,000 clones detected, 75% to 90% appear once; the ten largest clones hold 3% to 4.5%. Sequencing used peripheral blood. The TCR sequence derives from a woman aged 18 to 35 with acute or convalescent COVID-19. The V and J genes are TRBV24-1 and TRBJ2-1, with 9 bases identical to TRBD1. The DNA of the CDR3 is TGTGCCACCAGTGGGGACAGGGTTGACAATGAGCAGTTCTTC. This translates into CATSGDRVDNEQFF.